The 11 T cell receptor beta chains in this list originate from one sample, sequenced in a study of blood T cell repertoires in COVID-19 (dated by TCRdb to the early 2020s). Preparation of the library involved the immunoSEQ multiplex PCR assay. The clones in this table, taken by TCRdb from immuneACCESS, are in-frame only. Not every clone is retained; where verified, under half of the shortfall comes from an unresolved V gene, and the cause of the rest is unknown. The sample table contains 200,000 to 250,000 clones; only one count was recorded for about 86% of them. The ten top clones hold under 15% of the sample. The sequenced material came from PBMCs or T cells enriched from blood (not recorded which). These receptors originate from a woman aged 45-65 years with acute COVID-19.

V usage is TRBV23-1 and J usage is TRBJ2-7; D perhaps matches TRBD1 (6 bases). TRBV23-1 is placed among ORFs of uncertain function. This CDR3 is 13 amino acids long. V was clipped by 4 bases and J by 4 bases, with 11 bases between them. CDR3 in amino acids: CASSPTGRYEQYF. CDR3 sequence (DNA): TGCGCCAGCAGTCCTACAGGGAGATACGAGCAGTACTTC.

J is TRBJ1-2 and V is TRBV7-6, with TRBD1 matching 9 bases. The CDR3 runs 13 residues. Per germline, CDR1 SGHVS and CDR2 FNYEAQ. The V segment lost 5 bases and the J segment 11 bases; nucleotides outside the gene matches: 9. Written as DNA, the CDR3 is TGTGCCAGCAGCCAGACAGGGGGAGGAGAGTACACCTTC. Translated, it gives CASSQTGGGEYTF.

The rearrangement joins TRBV28 to TRBJ2-3; TRBD1 is a possible D gene (5 bases). Looked up from germline, CDR1 is MDHEN and CDR2 is SYDVKM. Between the trimmed V and J ends, which lost 0 bases and 4 bases, there was a span of 14 bases. This CDR3 comprises 16 residues. The CDR3 DNA follows: TGTGCCAGCAGTTTATGGCCCCAGGGTCAAGCAGATACGCAGTATTTT. Encoded protein: CASSLWPQGQADTQYF.

The chain links TRBV11-2 to TRBJ2-7; D is perhaps TRBD1 (6 bases). The germline gives CDR1 SGHAT, CDR2 FQNNGV. Trimming removed 1 base from V and 7 bases from J, with 14 bases in between. The CDR3 is made up of 14 amino acids. The CDR3, as DNA: TGTGCCAGCAGCTTAGGAGGCAGGGGAACGGAGCAGTACTTC. Its translation: CASSLGGRGTEQYF.

The chain is built from TRBV5-1 and TRBJ2-2, with 8 bases that match TRBD2. V lost 1 base to trimming and J lost 5 bases; unmatched junction nucleotides: 7. Germline lookup yields CDR1 SGHRS and CDR2 YFSETQ. CDR3 size: 16 residues. The CDR3 region has the DNA TGCGCCAGCAGCTTGTGGTCGGGCGGGAGGACCGGGGAGCTGTTTTTT. This encodes CASSLWSGGRTGELFF.

Written as DNA, the CDR3 is TGTGCCAGCAGTTACCCGCGGGAAAAGAAGCCCCAGCATTTT. Protein product: CASSYPREKKPQHF. The rearrangement joins TRBV6-7 to TRBJ1-5; D is unclear. TRBV6-7 counts as an open reading frame of uncertain function. The CDR3 is 14 amino acids. The ends were cut back, 2 bases at V and 8 bases at J, with 13 bases in the middle.

V usage is TRBV7-8 and J usage is TRBJ2-5; 10 positions agree with TRBD2. With V trimmed by 5 bases and J by 2 bases, 5 bases remained unmatched. This CDR3 spans 15 amino acids. Germline loops: CDR1 SGHVS, CDR2 FQNEAQ. This CDR3 reads CASSTRSGRQETQYF. The CDR3, as DNA: TGTGCCAGCAGCACACGTAGCGGGAGGCAAGAGACCCAGTACTTC.

As concerns this clone: An end of the junction differs from the germline gene, which may be a read error. The V call is TRBV7-9, the J call TRBJ2-3; possible D gene TRBD2, 5 bases. CDR1 is SEHNR, CDR2 FQNEAQ, per germline (reference sequence). This CDR3 is 16 amino acids long. The CDR3 DNA reads as TGTGCCAGCACCTTATCCCGAGGGTCTCGCACAGATACGCAGTATTTT. Amino acids: CASTLSRGSRTDTQYF.

J is TRBJ2-3 and V is TRBV18; TRBD2 agrees at 12 bases. J lost 4 bases, V lost 4 bases, and 6 bases had no gene match. CDR1 is KGHSH, CDR2 LQKENI, per germline. CDR3 length: 16 amino acids. CDR3 DNA: TGTGCCAGCTCACAACAACTAGCGGGAGGTGCAGATACGCAGTATTTT. Translating it yields CASSQQLAGGADTQYF.

The J gene is TRBJ2-1, the V gene TRBV11-3; no definite D call. This CDR3 is built from 14 residues. CDR1 is SGHNT and CDR2 is YENEEA in the germline V gene. Trimming took off 5 bases at V and 10 bases at J, with 18 bases between the two ends. The CDR3 protein is CASSLNTLVGEQFF. The CDR3 region has the DNA TGTGCCAGCAGCCTGAACACTCTCGTGGGCGAGCAGTTCTTC.

The CDR3 spells CASSRQPLGSWYQETQYF. The CDR3 nucleotides read TGTGCCAGCAGCCGCCAACCTCTGGGCAGCTGGTACCAAGAGACCCAGTACTTC. This chain uses TRBV7-2 with TRBJ2-5, with D hard to call. This CDR3 region has 18 residues. Germline V gene sequence: CDR1 SGHTA, CDR2 FQGNSA. V dropped 5 bases and J dropped 0 bases, with 22 bases sitting between them.